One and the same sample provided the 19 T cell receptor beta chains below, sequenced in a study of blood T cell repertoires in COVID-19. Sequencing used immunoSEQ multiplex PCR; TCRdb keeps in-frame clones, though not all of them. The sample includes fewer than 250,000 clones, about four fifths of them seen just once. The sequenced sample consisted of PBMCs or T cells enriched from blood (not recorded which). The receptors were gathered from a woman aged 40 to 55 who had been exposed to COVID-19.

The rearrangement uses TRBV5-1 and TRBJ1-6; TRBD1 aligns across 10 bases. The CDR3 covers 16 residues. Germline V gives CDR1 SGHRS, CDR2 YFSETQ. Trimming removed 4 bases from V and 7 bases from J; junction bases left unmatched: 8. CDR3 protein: CASSLQAGQGNSPLHF. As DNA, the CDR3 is TGCGCCAGCAGCCTACAAGCGGGACAGGGGAATTCACCCCTCCACTTT.

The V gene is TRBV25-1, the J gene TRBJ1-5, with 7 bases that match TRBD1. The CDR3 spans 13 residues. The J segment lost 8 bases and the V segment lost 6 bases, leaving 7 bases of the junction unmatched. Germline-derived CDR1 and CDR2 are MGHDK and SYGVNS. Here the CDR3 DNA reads TGTGCCAGCAGCAAGGGGGCGAAGGAGCCCCAGCATTTT. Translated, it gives CASSKGAKEPQHF.

The CDR3 sequence is CASSLLAGSSYNEQFF. For the CDR3, the DNA is TGTGCCAGTAGCTTATTGGCGGGGAGCTCCTACAATGAGCAGTTCTTC. This sequence joins TRBV19 and TRBJ2-1; D is perhaps TRBD2 (6 bases). This CDR3 has 16 residues. Germline values: CDR1 LNHDA, CDR2 SQIVND (reference sequence). Trimming took 6 bases from V and 0 from J, leaving 15 bases between them.

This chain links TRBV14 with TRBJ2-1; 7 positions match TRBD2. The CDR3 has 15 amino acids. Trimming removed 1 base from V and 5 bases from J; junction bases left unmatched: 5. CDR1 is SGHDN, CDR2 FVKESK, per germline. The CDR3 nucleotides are TGTGCCAGCAGCCAAGGGGCTAGCGGAAACAATGAGCAGTTCTTC. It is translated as CASSQGASGNNEQFF.

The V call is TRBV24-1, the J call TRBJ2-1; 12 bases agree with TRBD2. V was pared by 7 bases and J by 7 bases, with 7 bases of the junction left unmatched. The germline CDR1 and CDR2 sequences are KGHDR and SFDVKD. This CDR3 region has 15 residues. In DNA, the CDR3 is TGTGCCACCAGCATTACGGGGACTAGCGGGAATGAGCAGTTCTTC. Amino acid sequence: CATSITGTSGNEQFF.

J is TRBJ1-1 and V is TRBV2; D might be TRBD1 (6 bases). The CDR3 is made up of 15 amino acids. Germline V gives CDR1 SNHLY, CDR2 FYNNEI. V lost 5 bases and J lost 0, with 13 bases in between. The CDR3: CASSPLGAMNTEAFF. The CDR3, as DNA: TGTGCCAGCAGTCCATTGGGGGCGATGAACACTGAAGCTTTCTTT.

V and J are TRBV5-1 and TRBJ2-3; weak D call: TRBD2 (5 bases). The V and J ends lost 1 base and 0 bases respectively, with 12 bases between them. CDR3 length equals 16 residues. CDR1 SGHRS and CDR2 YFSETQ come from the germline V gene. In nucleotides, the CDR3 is TGCGCCAGCAGCTTGATGCCGGGGTCAAGCACAGATACGCAGTATTTT. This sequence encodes CASSLMPGSSTDTQYF.

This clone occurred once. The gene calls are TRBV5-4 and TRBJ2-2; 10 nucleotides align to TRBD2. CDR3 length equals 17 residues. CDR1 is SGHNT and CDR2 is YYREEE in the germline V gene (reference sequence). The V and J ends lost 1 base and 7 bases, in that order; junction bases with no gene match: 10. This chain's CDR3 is CASSLSQRGGRGGELFF. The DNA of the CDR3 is TGTGCCAGCAGCTTGAGTCAGCGGGGGGGCCGGGGCGGGGAGCTGTTTTTT.

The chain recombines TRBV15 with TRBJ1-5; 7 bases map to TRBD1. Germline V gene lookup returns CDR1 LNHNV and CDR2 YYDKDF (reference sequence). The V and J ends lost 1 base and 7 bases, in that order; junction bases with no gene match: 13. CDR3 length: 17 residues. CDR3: CATSRASGARGVQPQHF. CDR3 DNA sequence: TGTGCCACCAGCAGAGCCTCGGGGGCCAGGGGGGTCCAGCCCCAGCATTTT. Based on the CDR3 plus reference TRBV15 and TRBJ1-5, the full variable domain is DAMVIQNPRYQVTQFGKPVTLSCSQTLNHNVMYWYQQKSSQAPKLLFHYYDKDFNNEADTPDNFQSRRPNTSFCFLDIRSPGLGDTAMYLCATSRASGARGVQPQHFGDGTRLSIL.

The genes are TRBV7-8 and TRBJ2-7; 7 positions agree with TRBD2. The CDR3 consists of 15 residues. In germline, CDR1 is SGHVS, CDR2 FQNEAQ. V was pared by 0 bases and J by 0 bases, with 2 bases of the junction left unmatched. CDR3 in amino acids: CASSLAAGSSYEQYF. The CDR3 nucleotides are TGTGCCAGCAGCTTAGCAGCGGGGAGCTCCTACGAGCAGTACTTC.

The CDR3 DNA is TGTGCCAGCAGCCCCATGCGGGGGCCACAAGAGACCCAGTACTTC. It codes for CASSPMRGPQETQYF. The rearrangement uses TRBV7-3 and TRBJ2-5, with D tentatively TRBD2 (7 bases). The CDR3 has 15 residues. Germline V CDR1 and CDR2: SGHTA, FQGTGA. V lost 5 bases and J lost 2, with 15 bases in between. The full variable domain, rest sourced from reference TRBV7-3 and TRBJ2-5, is GAGVSQTPSNKVTEKGKYVELRCDPISGHTALYWYRQSLGQGPEFLIYFQGTGAADDSGLPNDRFFAVRPEGSVSTLKIQRTERGDSAVYLCASSPMRGPQETQYFGPGTRLLVL.

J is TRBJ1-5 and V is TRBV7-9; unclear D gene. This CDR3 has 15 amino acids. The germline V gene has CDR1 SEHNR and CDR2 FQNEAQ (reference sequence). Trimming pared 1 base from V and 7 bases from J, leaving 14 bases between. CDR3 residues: CASSLGPGFGQPQHF. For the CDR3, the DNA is TGTGCCAGCAGCTTAGGTCCCGGGTTTGGACAGCCCCAGCATTTT.

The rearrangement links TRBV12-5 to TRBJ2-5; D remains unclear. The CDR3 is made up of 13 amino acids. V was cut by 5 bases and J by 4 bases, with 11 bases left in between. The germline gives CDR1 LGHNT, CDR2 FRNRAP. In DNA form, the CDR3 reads TGTGCTAGTGGTCCCGGAGTAGCAGAGACCCAGTACTTC. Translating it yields CASGPGVAETQYF.

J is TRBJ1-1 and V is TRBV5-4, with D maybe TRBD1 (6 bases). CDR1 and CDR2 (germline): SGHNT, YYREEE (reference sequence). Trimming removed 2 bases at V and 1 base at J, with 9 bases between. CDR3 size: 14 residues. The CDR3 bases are TGTGCCAGCAGCTTACCGACAGGGAACACTGAAGCTTTCTTT. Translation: CASSLPTGNTEAFF. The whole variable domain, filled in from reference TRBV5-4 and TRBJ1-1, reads ETGVTQSPTHLIKTRGQQVTLRCSSQSGHNTVSWYQQALGQGPQFIFQYYREEENGRGNFPPRFSGLQFPNYSSELNVNALELDDSALYLCASSLPTGNTEAFFGQGTRLTVV.

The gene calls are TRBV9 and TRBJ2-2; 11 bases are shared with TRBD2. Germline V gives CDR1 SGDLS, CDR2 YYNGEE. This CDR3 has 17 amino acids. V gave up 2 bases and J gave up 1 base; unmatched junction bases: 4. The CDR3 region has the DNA TGTGCCAGCAGCGTCCCCGGGACTAGCGGGAACACCGGGGAGCTGTTTTTT. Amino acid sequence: CASSVPGTSGNTGELFF.

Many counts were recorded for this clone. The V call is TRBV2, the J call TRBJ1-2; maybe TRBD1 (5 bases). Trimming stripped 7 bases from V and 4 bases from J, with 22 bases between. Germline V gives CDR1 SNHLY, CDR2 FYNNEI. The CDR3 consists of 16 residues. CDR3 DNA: TGTGCCAGCATGGAGGGGAGACAGCCCCAATTCTATGGCTACACCTTC. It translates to CASMEGRQPQFYGYTF. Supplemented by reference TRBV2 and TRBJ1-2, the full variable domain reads EPEVTQTPSHQVTQMGQEVILRCVPISNHLYFYWYRQILGQKVEFLVSFYNNEISEKSEIFDDQFSVERPDGSNFTLKIRSTKLEDSAMYFCASMEGRQPQFYGYTFGSGTRLTVV.

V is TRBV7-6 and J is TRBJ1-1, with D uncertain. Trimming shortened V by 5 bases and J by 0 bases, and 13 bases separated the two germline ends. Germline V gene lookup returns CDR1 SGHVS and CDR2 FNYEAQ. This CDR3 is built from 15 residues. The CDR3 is CASSPGVHLNTEAFF. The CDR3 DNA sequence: TGTGCCAGCAGCCCCGGGGTACACTTGAACACTGAAGCTTTCTTT.

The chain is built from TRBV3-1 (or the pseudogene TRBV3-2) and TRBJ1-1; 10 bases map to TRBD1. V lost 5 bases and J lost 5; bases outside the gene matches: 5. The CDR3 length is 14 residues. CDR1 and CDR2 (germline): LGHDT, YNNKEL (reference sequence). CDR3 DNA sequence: TGTGCCAGCAGCGGGACAGGGGATGGGACTGAAGCTTTCTTT. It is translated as CASSGTGDGTEAFF.

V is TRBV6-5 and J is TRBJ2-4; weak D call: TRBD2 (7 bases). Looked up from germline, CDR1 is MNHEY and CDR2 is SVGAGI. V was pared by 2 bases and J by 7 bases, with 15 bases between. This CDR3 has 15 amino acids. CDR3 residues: CASSYGEGGRNIQYF. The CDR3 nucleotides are TGTGCCAGCAGTTACGGCGAGGGGGGGAGGAACATTCAGTACTTC.